Below, one TCR beta chain is given with its context. Its cognate antigen has yet to be identified. No per-base quality is available; no much larger clone lies one base away. The data originate from a study of T cell responses to AZD1222 COVID-19 vaccine (dated by TCRdb to about 2021). As for the study more broadly: TCR sequencing covered some 250 trial participants: 200 to 220 given two doses of AZD1222 and approximately 25 given two doses of MenACWY control vaccine. Enrollment into the trials was organized by age into subgroups of 18-55, 56-69 and 70-plus years, and those subgroups contained approximately 150, 30 and 60 TCR-sequenced participants, respectively. What the study reported, not specific to this receptor: The 56-69-year group was small, and its depth increase did not reach significance, likely because of low power. Conclusions about previously exposed vaccinees were limited because only five to seven AZD1222 recipients were SARS-CoV-2 seropositive at baseline. No day 14 peak-response samples were available, so repertoires were characterized only after the peak T cell response. Vaccine-associated CD4 TCRs spanned the whole spike protein, with dominant responses in regions 160-218 and 743-854. After two AZD1222 doses, both the breadth and the depth of spike-specific TCRs were significantly higher than at day 0 and than in MenACWY recipients. Reportedly, almost half of the unique spike-specific TCRs recognized epitopes lying outside the regions that are mutated in the B.1.351 and B.1.1.7 variants. Participants were mostly white British, with more females than males. The authors suggested clonal diversity may have been underestimated.

The CDR3 regions of human TCRbeta chains were analyzed by immunosequencing. On the study's bioinformatics: TCRs in the repertoires were compared against a reference library of SARS-CoV-2-specific TCRs that had been generated with the MIRA antigen-specificity platform. Breadth was defined as the fraction of unique TCRs that were SARS-CoV-2-associated, and depth was defined as the fraction of total T cells that were SARS-CoV-2-associated. Using the MIRA data, each spike-specific TCR was mapped to the spike region that the TCR reacts to and placed in a CD4 or CD8 class. Log10-transformed breadth and depth values were compared by one-way ANOVA with Sidak's multiple comparisons tests. In TCRdb, the immuneACCESS table is reduced to in-frame sequences with V and J assigned. These tables do not hold every clone; where another copy was compared, an unresolved V gene accounts for under half, and the others remain unexplained. V, J and clone size were drawn from that table, and D and trimming were deduced from the DNA. This sample gives about 160,000 clones in total; over 75% of them show up just once. The ten most abundant clones make up 4% to 5.5% of the sample.

The time point label of this sample denotes: about 28 days (+/-7) after the second vaccine dose. AZD1222 recipients given second doses at about 4 weeks or at about 12 weeks were pooled, since spike-specific TCR depth and breadth were not found to differ between the two schedules. Vaccinee samples were obtained from the UK trials COV001 and COV002, which included a single-blind randomized controlled phase 2/3 trial of AZD1222 (ChAdOx1 nCoV-19) in healthy adults. Trial participant PBMC samples were collected at day 0 and day 28 after the second dose for TCRbeta chain sequencing. Including the terminal cysteine and phenylalanine, the CDR3 comprises 13 residues. Kept here is only the CDR3 DNA, which spans 39 bases and is read in frame from base 1. In the germline V gene (reference sequence), CDR1 corresponds to LGHDT and CDR2 to YNNKEL. At the junction V is shortened by 0 bases and J by 4 bases, with 6 bases in between.

The TCR comes from an adult who received the AZD1222 COVID-19 vaccine. The specimen was peripheral blood, collected 28 days after the second AZD1222 dose. The rearrangement combines TRBV3-1 (or the pseudogene TRBV3-2) with TRBJ1-1; no D segment can be confidently identified. The DNA reads TGTGCCAGCAGCCAAGATGGGTTCACTGAAGCTTTCTTT. It is translated as CASSQDGFTEAFF.